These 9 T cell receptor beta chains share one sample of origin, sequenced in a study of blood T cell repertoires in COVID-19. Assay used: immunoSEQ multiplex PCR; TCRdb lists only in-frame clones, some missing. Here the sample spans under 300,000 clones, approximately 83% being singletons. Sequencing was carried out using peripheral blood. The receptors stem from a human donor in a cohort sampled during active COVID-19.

CDR3 protein: CASSLMTSGGAATDTQYF. The CDR3 DNA is TGCGCCAGCAGCTTGATGACTAGCGGGGGGGCTGCGACAGATACGCAGTATTTT. The genes are TRBV5-1 and TRBJ2-3, with 14 bases that match TRBD2. The CDR3 is 18 residues long. Germline V gene sequence: CDR1 SGHRS, CDR2 YFSETQ. V shed 1 base and J 3 bases; nucleotides not matched to a gene: 7.

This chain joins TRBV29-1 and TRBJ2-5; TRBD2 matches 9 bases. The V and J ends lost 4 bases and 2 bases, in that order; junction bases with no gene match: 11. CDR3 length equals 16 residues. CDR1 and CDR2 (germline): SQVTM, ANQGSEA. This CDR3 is CSVGVGLAGIQETQYF. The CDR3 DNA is TGCAGCGTTGGGGTGGGTCTAGCGGGAATACAAGAGACCCAGTACTTC.

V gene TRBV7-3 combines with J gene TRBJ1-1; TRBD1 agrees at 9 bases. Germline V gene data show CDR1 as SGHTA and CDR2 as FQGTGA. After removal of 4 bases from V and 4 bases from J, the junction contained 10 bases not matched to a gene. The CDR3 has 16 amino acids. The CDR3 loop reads CASSSKQGALGTEAFF. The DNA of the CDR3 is TGTGCCAGCAGCTCCAAACAGGGGGCGCTGGGCACTGAAGCTTTCTTT. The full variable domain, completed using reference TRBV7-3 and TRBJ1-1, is GAGVSQTPSNKVTEKGKYVELRCDPISGHTALYWYRQSLGQGPEFLIYFQGTGAADDSGLPNDRFFAVRPEGSVSTLKIQRTERGDSAVYLCASSSKQGALGTEAFFGQGTRLTVV.

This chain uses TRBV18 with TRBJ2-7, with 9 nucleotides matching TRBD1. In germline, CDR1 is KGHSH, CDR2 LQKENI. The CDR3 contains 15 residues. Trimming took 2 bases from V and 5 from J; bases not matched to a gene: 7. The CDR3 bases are TGTGCCAGCTCACCAAAGGGACAGGGAGGCGACGAGCAGTACTTC. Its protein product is CASSPKGQGGDEQYF.

CDR3 DNA sequence: TGTGCCACCAGTCGAGGTTGGCTAGCGGGACGAACAGATACGCAGTATTTT. Its protein is CATSRGWLAGRTDTQYF. The rearrangement links TRBV24-1 to TRBJ2-3, with 9 bases fitting TRBD2. V trimming: 6 bases; J trimming: 3 bases; junction bases outside the gene matches: 12. The germline V gene encodes CDR1 KGHDR and CDR2 SFDVKD. This CDR3 spans 17 amino acids.

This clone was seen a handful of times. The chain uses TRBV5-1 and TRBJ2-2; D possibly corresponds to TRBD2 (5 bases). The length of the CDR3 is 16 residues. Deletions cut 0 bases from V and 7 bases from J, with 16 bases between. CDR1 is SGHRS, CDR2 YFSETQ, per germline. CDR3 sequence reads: CASSLEGSRGSGELFF. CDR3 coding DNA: TGCGCCAGCAGCTTGGAAGGTTCCCGGGGTAGCGGGGAGCTGTTTTTT.

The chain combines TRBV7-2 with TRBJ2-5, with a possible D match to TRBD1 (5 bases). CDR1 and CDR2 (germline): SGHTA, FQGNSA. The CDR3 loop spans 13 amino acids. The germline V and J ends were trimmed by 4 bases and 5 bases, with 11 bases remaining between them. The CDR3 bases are TGTGCCAGCAGCTCCAGGGCTCCCGAGACCCAGTACTTC. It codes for CASSSRAPETQYF. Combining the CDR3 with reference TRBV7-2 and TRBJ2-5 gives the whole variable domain GAGVSQSPSNKVTEKGKDVELRCDPISGHTALYWYRQSLGQGLEFLIYFQGNSAPDKSGLPSDRFSAERTGGSVSTLTIQRTQQEDSAVYLCASSSRAPETQYFGPGTRLLVL.

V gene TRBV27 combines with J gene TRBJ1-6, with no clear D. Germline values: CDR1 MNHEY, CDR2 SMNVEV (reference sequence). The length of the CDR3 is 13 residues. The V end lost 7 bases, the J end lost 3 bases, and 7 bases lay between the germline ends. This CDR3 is CASTANYNSPLHF. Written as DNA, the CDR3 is TGTGCCAGCACCGCGAACTATAATTCACCCCTCCACTTT.

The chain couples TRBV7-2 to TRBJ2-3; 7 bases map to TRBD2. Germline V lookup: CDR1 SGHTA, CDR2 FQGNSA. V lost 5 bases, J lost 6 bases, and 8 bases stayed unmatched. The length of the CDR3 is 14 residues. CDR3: CASSPRDYKDTQYF. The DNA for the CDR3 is TGTGCCAGCAGCCCCCGGGACTACAAGGATACGCAGTATTTT.